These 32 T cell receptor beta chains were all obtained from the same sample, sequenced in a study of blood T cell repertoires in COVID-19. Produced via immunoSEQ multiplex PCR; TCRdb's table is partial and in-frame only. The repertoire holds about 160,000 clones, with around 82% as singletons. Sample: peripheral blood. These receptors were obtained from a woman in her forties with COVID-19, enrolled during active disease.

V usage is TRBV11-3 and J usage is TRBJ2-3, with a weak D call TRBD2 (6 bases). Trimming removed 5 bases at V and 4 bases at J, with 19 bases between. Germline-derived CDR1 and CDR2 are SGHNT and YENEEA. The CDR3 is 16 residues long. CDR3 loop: CASSPGGGSQADTQYF. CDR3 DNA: TGTGCCAGCAGCCCAGGTGGGGGGTCCCAGGCAGATACGCAGTATTTT.

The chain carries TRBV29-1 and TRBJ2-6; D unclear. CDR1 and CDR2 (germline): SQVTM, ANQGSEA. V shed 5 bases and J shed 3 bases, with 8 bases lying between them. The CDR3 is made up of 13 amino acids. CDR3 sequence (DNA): TGCAGCGTTACCCGGGTTGGGGCCAACGTCCTGACTTTC. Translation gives CSVTRVGANVLTF.

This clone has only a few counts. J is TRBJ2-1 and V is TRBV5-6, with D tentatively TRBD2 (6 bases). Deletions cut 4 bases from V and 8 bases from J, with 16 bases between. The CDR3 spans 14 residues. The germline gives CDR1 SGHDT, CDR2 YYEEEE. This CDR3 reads CASSDSGTWDEQFF. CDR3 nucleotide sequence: TGTGCCAGCAGCGACTCAGGGACTTGGGATGAGCAGTTCTTC.

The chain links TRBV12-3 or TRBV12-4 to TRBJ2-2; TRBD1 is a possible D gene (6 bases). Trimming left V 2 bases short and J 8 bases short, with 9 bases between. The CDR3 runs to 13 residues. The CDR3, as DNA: TGTGCCAGCAGTTTAAGAGGGGGTGGGGAGCTGTTTTTT. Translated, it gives CASSLRGGGELFF.

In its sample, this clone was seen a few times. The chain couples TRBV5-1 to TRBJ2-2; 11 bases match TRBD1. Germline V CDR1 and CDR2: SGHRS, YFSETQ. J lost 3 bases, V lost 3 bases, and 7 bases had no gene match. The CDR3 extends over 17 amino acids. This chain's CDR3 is CASSWKWTGGDTGELFF. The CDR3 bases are TGCGCCAGCAGCTGGAAATGGACAGGGGGCGACACCGGGGAGCTGTTTTTT.

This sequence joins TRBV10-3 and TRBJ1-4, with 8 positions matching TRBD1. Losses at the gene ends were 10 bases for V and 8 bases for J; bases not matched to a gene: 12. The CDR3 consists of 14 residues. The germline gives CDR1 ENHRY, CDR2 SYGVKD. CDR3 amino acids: CASKSPGGGEKLFF. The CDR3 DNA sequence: TGTGCCAGCAAATCCCCAGGGGGCGGAGAAAAACTGTTTTTT.

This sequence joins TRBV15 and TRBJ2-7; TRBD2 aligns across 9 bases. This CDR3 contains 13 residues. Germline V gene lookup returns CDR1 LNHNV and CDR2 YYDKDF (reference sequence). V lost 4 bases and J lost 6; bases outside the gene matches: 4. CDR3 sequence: CATSTVSGGEQYV. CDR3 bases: TGTGCCACCAGCACGGTTAGCGGGGGCGAGCAGTACGTC.

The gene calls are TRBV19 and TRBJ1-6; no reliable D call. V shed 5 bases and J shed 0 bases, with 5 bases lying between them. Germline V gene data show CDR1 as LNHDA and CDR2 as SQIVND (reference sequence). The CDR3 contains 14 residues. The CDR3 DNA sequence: TGTGCCAGTAGTCCGAGCTCCTATAATTCACCCCTCCACTTT. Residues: CASSPSSYNSPLHF. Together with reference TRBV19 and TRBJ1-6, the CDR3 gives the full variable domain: DGGITQSPKYLFRKEGQNVTLSCEQNLNHDAMYWYRQDPGQGLRLIYYSQIVNDFQKGDIAEGYSVSREKKESFPLTVTSAQKNPTAFYLCASSPSSYNSPLHFGNGTRLTVT.

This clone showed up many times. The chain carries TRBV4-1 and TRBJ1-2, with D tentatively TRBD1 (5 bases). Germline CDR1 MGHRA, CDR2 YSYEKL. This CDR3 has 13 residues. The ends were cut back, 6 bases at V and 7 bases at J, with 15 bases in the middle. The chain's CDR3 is CASSLMQGSGYTF. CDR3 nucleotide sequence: TGCGCCAGCAGTCTCATGCAGGGCTCTGGCTACACCTTC.

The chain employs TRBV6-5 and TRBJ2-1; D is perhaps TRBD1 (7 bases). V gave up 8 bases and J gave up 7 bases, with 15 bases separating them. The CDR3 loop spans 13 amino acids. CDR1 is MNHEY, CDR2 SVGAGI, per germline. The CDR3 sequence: CASQGGAWNEQFF. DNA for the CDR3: TGTGCCAGCCAGGGGGGCGCTTGGAATGAGCAGTTCTTC.

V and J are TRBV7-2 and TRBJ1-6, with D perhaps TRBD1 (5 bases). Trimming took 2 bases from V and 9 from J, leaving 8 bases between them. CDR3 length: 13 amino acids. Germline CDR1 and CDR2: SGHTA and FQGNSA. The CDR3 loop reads CASSLRGGSPLHF. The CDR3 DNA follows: TGTGCCAGCAGCTTAAGGGGCGGTTCACCCCTCCACTTT.

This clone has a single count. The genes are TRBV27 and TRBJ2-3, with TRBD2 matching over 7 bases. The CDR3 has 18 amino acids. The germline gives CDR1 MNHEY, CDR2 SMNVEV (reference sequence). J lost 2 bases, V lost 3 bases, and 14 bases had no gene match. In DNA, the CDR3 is TGTGCCAGCAGTTTGCGGTCGTTCGGGGAGGGGTACACAGATACGCAGTATTTT. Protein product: CASSLRSFGEGYTDTQYF.

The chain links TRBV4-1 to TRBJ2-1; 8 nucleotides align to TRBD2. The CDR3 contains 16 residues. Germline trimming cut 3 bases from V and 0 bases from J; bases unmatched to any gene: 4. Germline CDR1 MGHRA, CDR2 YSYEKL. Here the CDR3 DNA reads TGCGCCAGCAGCCATACCGGGACTAGCTCCTACAATGAGCAGTTCTTC. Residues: CASSHTGTSSYNEQFF.

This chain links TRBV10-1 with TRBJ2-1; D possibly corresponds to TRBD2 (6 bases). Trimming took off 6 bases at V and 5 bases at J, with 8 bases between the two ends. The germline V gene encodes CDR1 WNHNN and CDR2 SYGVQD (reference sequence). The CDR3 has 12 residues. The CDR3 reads CASSRENNEQFF. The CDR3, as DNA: TGCGCCAGCAGCCGGGAGAACAATGAGCAGTTCTTC.

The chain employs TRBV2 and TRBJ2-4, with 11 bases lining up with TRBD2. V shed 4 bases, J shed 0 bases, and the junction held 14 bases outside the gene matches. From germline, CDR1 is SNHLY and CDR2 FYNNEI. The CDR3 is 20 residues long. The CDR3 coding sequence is TGTGCCAGCAGTGTTATTCTGACTAGCGGGGAGGAGGTAGCCAAAAACATTCAGTACTTC. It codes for CASSVILTSGEEVAKNIQYF.

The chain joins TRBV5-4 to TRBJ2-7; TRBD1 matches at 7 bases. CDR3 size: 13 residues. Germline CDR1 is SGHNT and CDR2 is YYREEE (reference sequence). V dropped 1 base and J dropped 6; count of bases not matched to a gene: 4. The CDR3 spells CASSLMTGSEQYV. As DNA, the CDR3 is TGTGCCAGCAGCTTGATGACAGGGTCCGAGCAGTACGTC.

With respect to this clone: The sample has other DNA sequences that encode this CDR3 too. The CDR3 sequence is CASSKAGARTDTQYF. The CDR3 nucleotides are TGTGCCAGTAGTAAAGCGGGAGCGAGGACAGATACGCAGTATTTT. This chain links TRBV19 with TRBJ2-3, with TRBD2 identical over 8 bases. The trim removed 4 bases at V and 3 bases at J, leaving 6 bases unmatched. Looked up from germline, CDR1 is LNHDA and CDR2 is SQIVND (reference sequence). The CDR3 covers 15 residues.

For the CDR3, the DNA is TGTGCCAGCAGTTACATCCAGGGCAATCAGCCCCAGCATTTT. Translated: CASSYIQGNQPQHF. The chain couples TRBV6-2 or TRBV6-3 to TRBJ1-5; the D is unclear. Germline V lookup: CDR1 MNHEY, CDR2 SVGEGT. Between the trimmed V and J ends, which lost 2 bases and 2 bases, there was a span of 7 bases. The CDR3 runs to 14 residues.

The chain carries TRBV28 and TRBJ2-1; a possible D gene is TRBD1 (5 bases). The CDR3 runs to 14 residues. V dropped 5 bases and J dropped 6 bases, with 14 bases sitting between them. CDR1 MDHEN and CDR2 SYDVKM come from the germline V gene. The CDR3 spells CASSRPAGPNEQFF. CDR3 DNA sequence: TGTGCCAGCAGTCGCCCAGCAGGGCCCAATGAGCAGTTCTTC.

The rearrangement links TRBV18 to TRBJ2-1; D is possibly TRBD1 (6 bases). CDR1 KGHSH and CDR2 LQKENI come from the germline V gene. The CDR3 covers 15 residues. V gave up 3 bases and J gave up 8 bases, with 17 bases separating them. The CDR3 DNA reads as TGTGCCAGCTCACCGCTACAGGGATGGGGCGATGAGCAGTTCTTC. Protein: CASSPLQGWGDEQFF.

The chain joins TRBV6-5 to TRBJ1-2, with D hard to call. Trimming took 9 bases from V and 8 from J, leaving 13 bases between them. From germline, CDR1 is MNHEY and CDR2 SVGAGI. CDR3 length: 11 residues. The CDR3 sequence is CASTYRWGYTF. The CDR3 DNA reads TGTGCCAGTACCTACAGATGGGGCTACACCTTC.

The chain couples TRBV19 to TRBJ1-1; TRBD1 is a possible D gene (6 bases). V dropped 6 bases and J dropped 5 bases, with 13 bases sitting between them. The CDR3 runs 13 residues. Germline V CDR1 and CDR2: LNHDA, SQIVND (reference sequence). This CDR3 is CASSSGGLTEAFF. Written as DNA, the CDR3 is TGTGCCAGTAGCTCGGGGGGGCTGACTGAAGCTTTCTTT.

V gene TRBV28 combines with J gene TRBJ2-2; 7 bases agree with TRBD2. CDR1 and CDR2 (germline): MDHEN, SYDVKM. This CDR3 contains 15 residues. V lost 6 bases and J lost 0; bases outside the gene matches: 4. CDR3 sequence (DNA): TGTGCCAGCAGGGGGGGAGGGACGAACACCGGGGAGCTGTTTTTT. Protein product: CASRGGGTNTGELFF. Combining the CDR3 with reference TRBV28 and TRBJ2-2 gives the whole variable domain DVKVTQSSRYLVKRTGEKVFLECVQDMDHENMFWYRQDPGLGLRLIYFSYDVKMKEKGDIPEGYSVSREKKERFSLILESASTNQTSMYLCASRGGGTNTGELFFGEGSRLTVL.

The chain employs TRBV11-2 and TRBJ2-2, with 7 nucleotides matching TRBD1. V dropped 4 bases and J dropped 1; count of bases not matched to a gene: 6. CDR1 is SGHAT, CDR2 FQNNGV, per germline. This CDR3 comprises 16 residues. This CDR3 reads CASSSSPGGNTGELFF. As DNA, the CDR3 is TGTGCCAGCAGCTCGAGCCCAGGGGGGAACACCGGGGAGCTGTTTTTT.

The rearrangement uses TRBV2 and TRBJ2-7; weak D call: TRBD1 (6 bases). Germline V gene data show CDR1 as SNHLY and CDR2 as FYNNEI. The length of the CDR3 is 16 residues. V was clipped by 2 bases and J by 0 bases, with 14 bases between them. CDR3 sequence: CASSEPQGTLSYEQYF. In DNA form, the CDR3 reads TGTGCCAGCAGTGAACCTCAGGGGACCCTCTCCTACGAGCAGTACTTC.

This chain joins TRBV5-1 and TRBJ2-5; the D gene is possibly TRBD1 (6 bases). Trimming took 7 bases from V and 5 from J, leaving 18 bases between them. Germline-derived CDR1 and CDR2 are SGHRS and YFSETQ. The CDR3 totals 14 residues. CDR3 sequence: CASVLSPGVETQYF. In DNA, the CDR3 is TGCGCCAGCGTCCTGAGCCCAGGGGTTGAGACCCAGTACTTC.

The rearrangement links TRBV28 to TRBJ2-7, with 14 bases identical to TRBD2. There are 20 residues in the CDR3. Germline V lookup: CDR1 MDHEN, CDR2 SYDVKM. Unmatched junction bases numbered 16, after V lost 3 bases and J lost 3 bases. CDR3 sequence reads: CASSLYPSPGLAGEYYEQYF. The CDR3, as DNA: TGTGCCAGCAGTTTGTACCCATCCCCGGGACTAGCGGGAGAGTACTACGAGCAGTACTTC.

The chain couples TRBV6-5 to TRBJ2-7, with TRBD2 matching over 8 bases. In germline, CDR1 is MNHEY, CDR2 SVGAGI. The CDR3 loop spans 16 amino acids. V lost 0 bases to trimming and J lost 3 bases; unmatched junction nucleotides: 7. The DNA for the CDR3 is TGTGCCAGCAGTTACTCTTCGGGAGGGGCTAACTACGAGCAGTACTTC. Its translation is CASSYSSGGANYEQYF.

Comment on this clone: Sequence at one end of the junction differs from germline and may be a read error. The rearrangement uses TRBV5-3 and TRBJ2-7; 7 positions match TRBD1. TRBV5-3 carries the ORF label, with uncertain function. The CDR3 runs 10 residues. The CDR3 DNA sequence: TGTGCCAGAAGTCACCGGGACAGCCCATTC. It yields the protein CARSHRDSPF.

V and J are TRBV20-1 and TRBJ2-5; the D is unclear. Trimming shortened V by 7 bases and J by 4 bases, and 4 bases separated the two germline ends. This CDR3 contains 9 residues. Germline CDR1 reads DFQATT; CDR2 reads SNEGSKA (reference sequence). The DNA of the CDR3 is TGCAGTGGCGGAGAGACCCAGTACTTC. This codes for CSGGETQYF.

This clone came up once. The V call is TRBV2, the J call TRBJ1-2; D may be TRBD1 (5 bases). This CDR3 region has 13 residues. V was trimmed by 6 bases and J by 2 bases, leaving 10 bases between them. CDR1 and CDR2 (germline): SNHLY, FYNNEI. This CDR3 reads CASSPGLNYGYTF. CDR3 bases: TGTGCCAGCAGCCCAGGGCTCAACTATGGCTACACCTTC.

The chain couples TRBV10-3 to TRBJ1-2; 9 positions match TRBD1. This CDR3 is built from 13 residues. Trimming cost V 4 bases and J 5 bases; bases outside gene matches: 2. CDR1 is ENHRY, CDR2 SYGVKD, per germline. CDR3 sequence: CAISVGTGYGYTF. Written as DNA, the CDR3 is TGTGCCATCAGTGTCGGGACAGGGTATGGCTACACCTTC.